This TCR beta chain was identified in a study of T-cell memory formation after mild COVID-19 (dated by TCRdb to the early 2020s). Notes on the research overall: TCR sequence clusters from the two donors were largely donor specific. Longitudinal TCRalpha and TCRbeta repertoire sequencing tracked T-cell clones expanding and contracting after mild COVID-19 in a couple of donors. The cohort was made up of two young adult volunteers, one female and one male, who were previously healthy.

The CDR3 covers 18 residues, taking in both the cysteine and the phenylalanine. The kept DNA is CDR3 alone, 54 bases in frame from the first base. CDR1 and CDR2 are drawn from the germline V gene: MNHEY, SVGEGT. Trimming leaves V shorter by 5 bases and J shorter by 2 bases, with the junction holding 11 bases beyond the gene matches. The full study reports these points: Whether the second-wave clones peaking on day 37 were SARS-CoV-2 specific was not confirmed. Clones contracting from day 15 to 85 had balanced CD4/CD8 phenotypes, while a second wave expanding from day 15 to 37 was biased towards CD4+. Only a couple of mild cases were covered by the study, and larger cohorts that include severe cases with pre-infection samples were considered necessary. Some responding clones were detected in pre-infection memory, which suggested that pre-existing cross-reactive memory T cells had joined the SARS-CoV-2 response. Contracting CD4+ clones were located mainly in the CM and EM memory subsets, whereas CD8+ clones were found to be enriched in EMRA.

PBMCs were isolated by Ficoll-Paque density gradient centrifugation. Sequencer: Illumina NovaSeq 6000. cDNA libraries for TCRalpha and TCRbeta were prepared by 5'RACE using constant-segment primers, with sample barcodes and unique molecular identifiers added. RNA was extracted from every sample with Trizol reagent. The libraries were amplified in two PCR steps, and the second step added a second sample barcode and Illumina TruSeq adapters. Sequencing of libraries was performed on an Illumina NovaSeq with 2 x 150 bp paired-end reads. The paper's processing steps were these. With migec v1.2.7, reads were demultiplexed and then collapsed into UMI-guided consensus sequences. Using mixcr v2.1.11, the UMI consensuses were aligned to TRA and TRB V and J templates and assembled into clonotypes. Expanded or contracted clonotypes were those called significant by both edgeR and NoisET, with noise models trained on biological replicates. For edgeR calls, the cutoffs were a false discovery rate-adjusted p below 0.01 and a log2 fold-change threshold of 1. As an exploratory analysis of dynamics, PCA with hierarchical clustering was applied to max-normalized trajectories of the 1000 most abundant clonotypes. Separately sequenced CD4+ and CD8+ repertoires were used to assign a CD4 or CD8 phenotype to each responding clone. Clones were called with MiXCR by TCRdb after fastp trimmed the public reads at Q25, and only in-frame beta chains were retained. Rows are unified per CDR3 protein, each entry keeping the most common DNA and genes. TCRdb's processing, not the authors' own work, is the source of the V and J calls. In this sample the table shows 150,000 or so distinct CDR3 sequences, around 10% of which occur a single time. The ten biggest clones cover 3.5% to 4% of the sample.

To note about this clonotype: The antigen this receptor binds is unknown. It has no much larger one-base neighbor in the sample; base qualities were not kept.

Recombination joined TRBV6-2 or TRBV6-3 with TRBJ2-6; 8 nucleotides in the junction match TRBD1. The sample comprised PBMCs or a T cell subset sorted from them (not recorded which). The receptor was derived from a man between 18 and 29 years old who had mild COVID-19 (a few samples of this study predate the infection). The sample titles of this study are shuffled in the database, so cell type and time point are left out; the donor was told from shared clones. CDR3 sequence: CASSRSRDRWTGANVLTF. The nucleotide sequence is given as TGTGCCAGCAGTCGTAGCCGGGACAGGTGGACTGGGGCCAACGTCCTGACTTTC.